This entry lists 10 T cell receptor beta chains sequenced from one sample in a study of neurological immune-mediated disorders. TCRdb reprocessed the 5' RACE reads with MiXCR, giving one entry per CDR3 protein. This sample has about 66,000 distinct CDR3 sequences; 3.4% occur once, and the top ten carry approximately 3.7%. Source material: PBMCs. The receptors were sampled from a man aged 35 to 55 with multiple sclerosis.

This clonotype occurred many times. V usage is TRBV29-1 and J usage is TRBJ2-2; D remains unclear. V was clipped by 6 bases and J by 2 bases, with 10 bases between them. Germline CDR1 and CDR2: SQVTM and ANQGSEA. The CDR3 spans 13 residues. The CDR3 sequence: CSVHGINTGELFF. Written as DNA, the CDR3 is TGCAGCGTCCATGGAATTAACACCGGGGAGCTGTTTTTT.

This clonotype was observed many times. V is TRBV11-2 and J is TRBJ1-1; D is undetermined. CDR3 length: 13 residues. V shed 2 bases and J shed 5 bases, with 9 bases lying between them. Germline CDR1 is SGHAT and CDR2 is FQNNGV. CDR3: CASSLQRVTEAFF. The CDR3 DNA follows: TGTGCCAGCAGCTTACAGCGTGTGACTGAAGCTTTCTTT.

This clonotype has more than one count but fewer than ten. The chain uses TRBV19 and TRBJ1-2; no clear D. Trimming removed 2 bases from V and 3 bases from J, with 10 bases in between. The CDR3 length is 14 residues. Germline CDR1 LNHDA, CDR2 SQIVND (reference sequence). The CDR3 nucleotides read TGTGCCAGTAGTATAAGTTACGCGGACTATGGCTACACCTTC. It specifies CASSISYADYGYTF.

The table lists this clonotype with many counts. This chain uses TRBV5-1 with TRBJ2-3, with 8 bases aligning to TRBD1. The CDR3 totals 16 residues. Germline V CDR1 and CDR2: SGHRS, YFSETQ. J lost 3 bases, V lost 2 bases, and 8 bases had no gene match. CDR3 loop: CASSLKEQGGTDTQYF. For the CDR3, the DNA is TGCGCCAGCAGCTTAAAGGAACAGGGGGGAACAGATACGCAGTATTTT. The variable domain in full, completed from reference TRBV5-1 and TRBJ2-3, reads KAGVTQTPRYLIKTRGQQVTLSCSPISGHRSVSWYQQTPGQGLQFLFEYFSETQRNKGNFPGRFSGRQFSNSRSEMNVSTLELGDSALYLCASSLKEQGGTDTQYFGPGTRLTVL.

This clonotype was detected ten times or more. The chain has TRBV10-1 and TRBJ2-3; possible D gene TRBD2, 5 bases. CDR1 and CDR2 (germline): WNHNN, SYGVQD (reference sequence). Trimming pared 4 bases from V and 2 bases from J, leaving 10 bases between. The CDR3 has 14 amino acids. CDR3 residues: CASSALAYTDTQYF. CDR3 in DNA: TGCGCCAGCAGTGCGCTAGCCTACACAGATACGCAGTATTTT.

This clonotype was counted at least ten times. This sequence joins TRBV20-1 and TRBJ2-5, with TRBD2 matching over 8 bases. Germline V gene data show CDR1 as DFQATT and CDR2 as SNEGSKA (reference sequence). Unmatched junction bases numbered 9, after V lost 5 bases and J lost 1 base. There are 15 residues in the CDR3. The CDR3, as DNA: TGCAGTGCTTCCCCCCGGCTAGCGGGCCAAGAGACCCAGTACTTC. Protein: CSASPRLAGQETQYF.

This clonotype was seen repeatedly, ten times or more. The gene calls are TRBV13 and TRBJ2-7; unclear D gene. This CDR3 spans 14 amino acids. CDR1 PRHDT and CDR2 FYEKMQ come from the germline V gene (reference sequence). Between the trimmed V and J ends, which lost 5 bases and 3 bases, there was a span of 14 bases. DNA for the CDR3: TGTGCCAGCAGCAAGACCGCGGCTGGCTACGAGCAGTACTTC. Protein sequence: CASSKTAAGYEQYF.

The table lists this clonotype with many counts. The chain couples TRBV11-1 to TRBJ1-2; 8 nucleotides match TRBD1. The CDR3 is 14 residues long. Germline V gene sequence: CDR1 SGHAT, CDR2 FQDESV (reference sequence). Trimming removed 5 bases from V and 5 bases from J; junction bases left unmatched: 7. The CDR3 loop is CASSPGQGSYGYTF. In DNA, the CDR3 is TGTGCCAGCAGCCCCGGACAGGGATCATATGGCTACACCTTC. Together with reference TRBV11-1 and TRBJ1-2, the CDR3 gives the full variable domain: EAEVAQSPRYKITEKSQAVAFWCDPISGHATLYWYRQILGQGPELLVQFQDESVVDDSQLPKDRFSAERLKGVDSTLKIQPAELGDSAMYLCASSPGQGSYGYTFGSGTRLTVV.

Remarks on this clonotype: Given a much more abundant clone one base away, this may be a read error. The V and J genes are TRBV5-5 and TRBJ2-7; unclear D gene. This CDR3 has 15 residues. Germline V gives CDR1 SGHKS, CDR2 YYEKEE (reference sequence). The CDR3: CASSPWAGDSHEQYF. The CDR3 DNA reads as TGTGCCAGCAGCCCTTGGGCAGGAGACTCCCACGAGCAGTACTTC.

This clonotype showed up just a few times. The V gene is TRBV20-1, the J gene TRBJ1-5; possible D gene TRBD1, 5 bases. Germline CDR1 DFQATT, CDR2 SNEGSKA (reference sequence). The CDR3 is made up of 13 amino acids. Trimming removed 3 bases at V and 7 bases at J, with 13 bases between. This CDR3 is CSASQQGGQPQHF. CDR3 sequence (DNA): TGCAGTGCTAGCCAGCAGGGCGGGCAGCCCCAGCATTTT.